This T cell receptor (beta chain) was identified in a study of T cell clonotyping in hematopoietic cell transplantation. Time point in this sample: recipient sample about 28 days before transplant, after cytoreduction. CDR3 length equals 15 residues. Looked up from germline, CDR1 is MNHNS and CDR2 is SASEGT. V lost 7 bases to trimming and J lost 1 base, with 17 bases between them. Assay: immunoSEQ multiplex PCR; the TCRdb copy retains only in-frame clones and omits some. The sample lists about 49,000 clones; 85% to 90% were seen once. This specimen was peripheral blood mononuclear cells, taken before stem cell transplant. This TCR was sampled from a man aged 60 to 75 with biphenotypic leukemia. Some clones in this sample may be carry-over from other donors' samples. The chain carries TRBV6-1 and TRBJ2-7; D tentatively reads TRBD1 or TRBD2 (7 bases each). CDR3 sequence: CASTRSGTVSYEQYF. The DNA for the CDR3 is TGTGCCAGCACCCGGAGCGGGACAGTTTCCTACGAGCAGTACTTC.